These 23 T cell receptor beta chains originate from one sample sequenced in a study of cytomegalovirus exposure and HLA in healthy donors (TCRdb year 2017). The library was generated by the immunoSEQ multiplex PCR assay. For the multiplex PCR, a mixture combining 60 forward primers for TCR Vbeta segments and 13 reverse primers for TCR Jbeta segments was used. The immuneACCESS repertoire file appears here via TCRdb, limited to in-frame rearrangements. These files lack a portion of the clones; in checked studies, under half of the deficit traces to unresolved V genes, and the cause of the others is not known. Counted in this sample were under 150,000 clones; 70% to 85% of them appeared once. Approximately 2.7% of the sample belongs to the ten largest clones. The sequenced sample was PBMCs. The source is a woman aged 18-30 years in good health and CMV-seronegative.

This chain links TRBV15 with TRBJ2-3; D possibly corresponds to TRBD2 (7 bases). CDR1 is LNHNV, CDR2 YYDKDF, per germline (reference sequence). This CDR3 has 16 residues. V shed 1 base and J shed 6 bases, with 17 bases lying between them. CDR3 residues: CATSRGPRGAADTQYF. Here the CDR3 DNA reads TGTGCCACCAGCAGAGGGCCTCGGGGGGCCGCGGATACGCAGTATTTT.

The count of this clone is one. This chain joins TRBV6-6 and TRBJ2-1; TRBD1 matches at 9 bases. V lost 2 bases and J lost 9; bases outside the gene matches: 8. There are 15 residues in the CDR3. Germline values: CDR1 MNHNY, CDR2 SVGAGI (reference sequence). The CDR3 protein is CASSYAGQGLGEQFF. CDR3 DNA sequence: TGTGCCAGCAGTTACGCGGGACAGGGTTTGGGTGAGCAGTTCTTC.

The sample holds a few counts of this clone. The chain recombines TRBV18 with TRBJ2-7; possibly TRBD2 for D (5 bases). V was shortened by 2 bases and J by 3 bases, with 11 bases between the two germline ends. The CDR3 runs 14 residues. Germline CDR1 and CDR2: KGHSH and LQKENI. The CDR3 is CASSPRERVYEQYF. The DNA for the CDR3 is TGTGCCAGCTCACCAAGGGAGAGGGTCTACGAGCAGTACTTC.

The chain links TRBV6-5 to TRBJ2-1; 8 nucleotides align to TRBD1. Per germline, CDR1 MNHEY and CDR2 SVGAGI. V shed 6 bases and J 6 bases; nucleotides not matched to a gene: 4. The CDR3 is 13 residues long. This chain's CDR3 is CASSQDRVNEQFF. The CDR3 nucleotides read TGTGCCAGCAGCCAGGACAGGGTCAATGAGCAGTTCTTC.

This chain joins TRBV19 and TRBJ1-2, with a weak D call TRBD1 (5 bases). CDR1 is LNHDA, CDR2 SQIVND, per germline (reference sequence). The CDR3 extends over 14 amino acids. Deletions cut 8 bases from V and 4 bases from J, with 17 bases between. The CDR3 loop reads CASRDRPGVYGYTF. The CDR3 DNA follows: TGTGCCAGTCGTGACCGTCCGGGGGTCTATGGCTACACCTTC.

The chain combines TRBV7-2 with TRBJ1-1, with 7 bases lining up with TRBD1. Germline V gene lookup returns CDR1 SGHTA and CDR2 FQGNSA. The CDR3 has 13 residues. V gave up 1 base and J gave up 6 bases; unmatched junction bases: 2. The CDR3 sequence: CASSLDRGPEAFF. Here the CDR3 DNA reads TGTGCCAGCAGCTTAGACAGGGGACCTGAAGCTTTCTTT. The full variable domain, completed using reference TRBV7-2 and TRBJ1-1, is GAGVSQSPSNKVTEKGKDVELRCDPISGHTALYWYRQSLGQGLEFLIYFQGNSAPDKSGLPSDRFSAERTGGSVSTLTIQRTQQEDSAVYLCASSLDRGPEAFFGQGTRLTVV.

As for this clone: The junction departs from the called germline gene at one end, perhaps through a read error. This sample includes further DNA sequences coding for the same CDR3. The rearrangement joins TRBV29-1 to TRBJ2-5; TRBD1 matches at 9 bases. The CDR3 is 15 residues long. Germline loops: CDR1 SQVTM, CDR2 ANQGSEA. The CDR3 is CSSPGGQGWGETQYF. DNA for the CDR3: TGCAGCTCTCCTGGGGGACAGGGCTGGGGGGAGACTCAGTACTTC.

The gene calls are TRBV25-1 and TRBJ2-3; TRBD2 aligns across 7 bases. The CDR3 is 15 amino acids. CDR1 MGHDK and CDR2 SYGVNS come from the germline V gene. With 6 bases clipped from V and 2 bases from J, the junction kept 8 bases outside the gene matches. The CDR3 loop reads CASSPGGGFTDTQYF. Here the CDR3 DNA reads TGTGCCAGCAGCCCGGGGGGAGGGTTCACAGATACGCAGTATTTT.

This clone appeared a single time. The chain recombines TRBV4-1 with TRBJ2-4; 7 nucleotides align to TRBD1. Germline V lookup: CDR1 MGHRA, CDR2 YSYEKL. Trimming removed 3 bases from V and 8 bases from J; junction bases left unmatched: 10. CDR3 length: 15 amino acids. CDR3 protein: CASSQTSFTGDIQYF. As DNA, the CDR3 is TGCGCCAGCAGCCAGACCAGTTTCACAGGGGACATTCAGTACTTC.

CDR3 sequence: CSAEQGARGEQFF. Here the CDR3 DNA reads TGCAGCGCCGAACAGGGGGCGCGGGGTGAGCAGTTCTTC. The rearrangement joins TRBV29-1 to TRBJ2-1, with 9 bases matching TRBD1. Germline CDR1 reads SQVTM; CDR2 reads ANQGSEA. V lost 7 bases and J lost 9; bases outside the gene matches: 10. The CDR3 consists of 13 residues.

The chain combines TRBV2 with TRBJ2-6; D unresolved. The CDR3 runs to 15 residues. Per the germline V gene, CDR1 is SNHLY and CDR2 is FYNNEI. Trimming took 7 bases from V and 0 from J, leaving 10 bases between them. CDR3 sequence (DNA): TGTGCCAGCACTTTGAGGTACTCTGGGGCCAACGTCCTGACTTTC. It codes for CASTLRYSGANVLTF.

V usage is TRBV7-2 and J usage is TRBJ1-1, with D unresolved. The germline V gene encodes CDR1 SGHTA and CDR2 FQGNSA. The CDR3 runs to 11 residues. Trimming took off 3 bases at V and 6 bases at J, with 5 bases between the two ends. The CDR3 bases are TGTGCCAGCAGCTTCAGCGCTGAAGCTTTCTTT. Translated: CASSFSAEAFF.

The V gene is TRBV28, the J gene TRBJ1-4; D gene ambiguous. This CDR3 comprises 15 residues. The ends were cut back, 5 bases at V and 1 base at J, with 11 bases in the middle. Per germline, CDR1 MDHEN and CDR2 SYDVKM. The CDR3 sequence: CASSPAGVTNEKLFF. The CDR3 region has the DNA TGTGCCAGCAGTCCAGCCGGGGTAACTAATGAAAAACTGTTTTTT.

In DNA, the CDR3 is TGTGCCAGCAGCAAGGGACTTTTTCAATACACAGATACGCAGTATTTT. Its protein is CASSKGLFQYTDTQYF. The chain combines TRBV7-2 with TRBJ2-3, with D tentatively TRBD2 (6 bases). The CDR3 runs 16 residues. Germline values: CDR1 SGHTA, CDR2 FQGNSA. V lost 5 bases and J 2 bases, leaving 17 bases between the germline ends.

The chain links TRBV28 to TRBJ2-5, with TRBD1 matching over 9 bases. Looked up from germline, CDR1 is MDHEN and CDR2 is SYDVKM. This CDR3 is 15 amino acids long. The junction had 18 bases not matched to a gene; V was cut back by 8 bases and J by 11 bases. The CDR3 protein is CASGNQDRGVGEQYF. As DNA, the CDR3 is TGTGCCAGCGGAAACCAGGACAGGGGAGTGGGGGAGCAGTACTTC. Full variable domain (rest looked up from reference TRBV28 and TRBJ2-5): DVKVTQSSRYLVKRTGEKVFLECVQDMDHENMFWYRQDPGLGLRLIYFSYDVKMKEKGDIPEGYSVSREKKERFSLILESASTNQTSMYLCASGNQDRGVGEQYFGPGTRLLVL.

This rearrangement joins TRBV6-6 to TRBJ2-2; D is unresolved. The CDR3 is 15 residues long. Trimming removed 2 bases from V and 0 bases from J, with 7 bases in between. CDR1 is MNHNY, CDR2 SVGAGI, per germline (reference sequence). CDR3 in amino acids: CASSYRLANTGELFF. Here the CDR3 DNA reads TGTGCCAGCAGTTACAGGCTAGCGAACACCGGGGAGCTGTTTTTT.

The chain is built from TRBV28 and TRBJ1-2; 8 bases match TRBD1. There are 14 residues in the CDR3. Germline loops: CDR1 MDHEN, CDR2 SYDVKM. After removal of 2 bases from V and 7 bases from J, the junction contained 6 bases not matched to a gene. The CDR3 DNA sequence: TGTGCCAGCAGTTTAGTAGCAGGGGGCTCTGGCTACACCTTC. It codes for CASSLVAGGSGYTF.

This clone has a handful of counts. As DNA, the CDR3 is TGTGCCAGCAGCTCCACCCAGGGGGCAGATACGCAGTATTTT. Its protein product is CASSSTQGADTQYF. The chain joins TRBV5-5 to TRBJ2-3, with TRBD1 matching 7 bases. The trim removed 3 bases at V and 4 bases at J, leaving 5 bases unmatched. The CDR3 totals 14 residues. Germline CDR1 SGHKS, CDR2 YYEKEE (reference sequence). The full variable domain, in which reference TRBV5-5 and TRBJ2-3 provide the parts outside the CDR3, is DAGVTQSPTHLIKTRGQQVTLRCSPISGHKSVSWYQQVLGQGPQFIFQYYEKEERGRGNFPDRFSARQFPNYSSELNVNALLLGDSALYLCASSSTQGADTQYFGPGTRLTVL.

The gene calls are TRBV5-1 and TRBJ1-1, with 7 nucleotides matching TRBD1. CDR1 and CDR2 from the germline V gene are SGHRS and YFSETQ. CDR3 length: 15 residues. The V and J ends lost 3 bases and 0 bases, in that order; junction bases with no gene match: 5. CDR3 sequence: CASSWQGELNTEAFF. The CDR3 coding sequence is TGCGCCAGCAGCTGGCAGGGGGAATTGAACACTGAAGCTTTCTTT. The whole variable domain, filled in from reference TRBV5-1 and TRBJ1-1, reads KAGVTQTPRYLIKTRGQQVTLSCSPISGHRSVSWYQQTPGQGLQFLFEYFSETQRNKGNFPGRFSGRQFSNSRSEMNVSTLELGDSALYLCASSWQGELNTEAFFGQGTRLTVV.

This clone was observed a single time. The V and J genes are TRBV25-1 and TRBJ1-2, with 7 nucleotides matching TRBD1. V was pared by 0 bases and J by 5 bases, with 3 bases of the junction left unmatched. CDR3 length equals 14 residues. From germline, CDR1 is MGHDK and CDR2 SYGVNS. Here the CDR3 reads CASSEYGQVYGYTF. The CDR3 coding sequence is TGTGCCAGCAGTGAATACGGACAGGTTTATGGCTACACCTTC.

The CDR3 DNA reads TGTGCCAGCACCCTAGGGAGGGCCGGCACCGGGGAGCTGTTTTTT. This sequence encodes CASTLGRAGTGELFF. The chain couples TRBV7-8 to TRBJ2-2, with 7 bases matching TRBD2. This CDR3 is 15 amino acids long. From germline, CDR1 is SGHVS and CDR2 FQNEAQ. The V gene end was trimmed by 7 bases and the J gene end by 4 bases; junction bases not matched to a gene: 9.

CDR3 sequence (DNA): TGCAGCGTTGATGGGGCGGTAAGAGAGACCCAGTACTTC. As protein: CSVDGAVRETQYF. The chain employs TRBV29-1 and TRBJ2-5; D is perhaps TRBD1 (5 bases). The V and J ends lost 3 bases and 4 bases respectively, with 12 bases between them. CDR3 length: 13 residues. CDR1 is SQVTM, CDR2 ANQGSEA, per germline.

This chain links TRBV7-9 with TRBJ2-7; tentatively, D is TRBD2 (6 bases). The germline CDR1 and CDR2 sequences are SEHNR and FQNEAQ (reference sequence). V shed 1 base and J shed 4 bases, with 8 bases lying between them. The CDR3 contains 13 residues. The CDR3 coding sequence is TGTGCCAGCAGCTTAGGTGCGGGGTACGAGCAGTACTTC. This encodes CASSLGAGYEQYF. The variable domain in full, with the rest retrieved from reference TRBV7-9 and TRBJ2-7, is DTGVSQNPRHKITKRGQNVTFRCDPISEHNRLYWYRQTLGQGPEFLTYFQNEAQLEKSRLLSDRFSAERPKGSFSTLEIQRTEQGDSAMYLCASSLGAGYEQYFGPGTRLTVT.